These 13 T cell receptor beta chains originate from one sample sequenced in a study of CD8+ T cells in alopecia areata. Indicated treatment: oral pan-JAK inhibitor, 5-10 mg twice daily. Investigators isolated RNA and reverse transcribed it into cDNA to act as the sequencing template. Profiled with immunoSEQ multiplex PCR; TCRdb holds only in-frame clones, not every one. The table shows 150,000 to 200,000 clones, with less than 70% occurring only once. Material: CD4+ T cells sorted from blood, obtained at week 24, from a patient treated with tofacitinib. All receptors derive from a human donor with alopecia areata.

This chain uses TRBV29-1 with TRBJ1-5; 11 bases agree with TRBD1. V was pared by 4 bases and J by 6 bases, with 2 bases of the junction left unmatched. Looked up from germline, CDR1 is SQVTM and CDR2 is ANQGSEA. The CDR3 has 13 amino acids. The CDR3 bases are TGCAGCGTTGGGACAGGGGGCAGTCAGCCCCAGCATTTT. It translates to CSVGTGGSQPQHF. The whole variable domain, remainder taken from reference TRBV29-1 and TRBJ1-5, is SAVISQKPSRDICQRGTSLTIQCQVDSQVTMMFWYRQQPGQSLTLIATANQGSEATYESGFVIDKFPISRPNLTFSTLTVSNMSPEDSSIYLCSVGTGGSQPQHFGDGTRLSIL.

V gene TRBV10-3 combines with J gene TRBJ2-7; 8 bases fit TRBD2. Trimming cost V 10 bases and J 1 base; bases outside gene matches: 3. Germline loops: CDR1 ENHRY, CDR2 SYGVKD. There are 12 residues in the CDR3. CDR3 sequence reads: CATGGESYEQYF. The CDR3 bases are TGTGCCACCGGGGGGGAGTCCTACGAGCAGTACTTC.

A word on this clone: An end of the junction does not agree with germline; a read error may underlie this. The chain has TRBV29-1 and TRBJ1-1; 8 positions agree with TRBD1. This CDR3 contains 14 residues. CDR1 is SQVTM, CDR2 ANQGSEA, per germline. This CDR3 is CSVENRQGNSEAFF. CDR3 bases: TGCAGCGTTGAAAACCGACAGGGGAACAGTGAAGCTTTCTTT.

This clone was seen a few times. This chain connects TRBV29-1 to TRBJ1-2; 8 nucleotides match TRBD1. The J segment lost 3 bases and the V segment lost 0 bases, leaving 9 bases of the junction unmatched. This CDR3 is built from 16 residues. Per the germline V gene, CDR1 is SQVTM and CDR2 is ANQGSEA. The CDR3 loop is CSVEDRRRGQDYGYTF. CDR3 coding DNA: TGCAGCGTTGAAGATAGGAGGAGGGGACAGGACTATGGCTACACCTTC.

V is TRBV5-1 and J is TRBJ2-5; D ambiguous. Germline V gene data show CDR1 as SGHRS and CDR2 as YFSETQ. V shed 4 bases and J shed 5 bases, with 12 bases lying between them. This CDR3 spans 13 amino acids. CDR3 sequence reads: CASSPRLGETQYF. DNA of the CDR3: TGCGCCAGCAGCCCCCGCCTCGGTGAGACCCAGTACTTC.

The J gene is TRBJ1-1, the V gene TRBV5-1, with 7 bases lining up with TRBD1. V lost 4 bases to trimming and J lost 1 base; unmatched junction nucleotides: 7. The CDR3 has 15 amino acids. Germline V lookup: CDR1 SGHRS, CDR2 YFSETQ. The CDR3, as DNA: TGCGCCAGCAGCATGTTACAGGGGAGGAACACTGAAGCTTTCTTT. Its translation is CASSMLQGRNTEAFF.

This chain joins TRBV7-2 and TRBJ2-5, with 8 bases that match TRBD2. The CDR3 has 17 amino acids. The J segment lost 5 bases and the V segment lost 2 bases, leaving 13 bases of the junction unmatched. Per germline, CDR1 SGHTA and CDR2 FQGNSA. The CDR3 sequence is CASSLNRGGGRRETQYF. In DNA, the CDR3 is TGTGCCAGCAGCTTAAATCGAGGCGGGGGGCGAAGGGAGACCCAGTACTTC.

The chain couples TRBV7-3 to TRBJ1-1; no firm D call. The CDR3 spans 15 residues. The germline gives CDR1 SGHTA, CDR2 FQGTGA. Trimming took 5 bases from V and 1 from J, leaving 14 bases between them. The CDR3 is CASSRNGRGNTEAFF. CDR3 DNA: TGTGCCAGCAGCCGAAATGGACGGGGGAACACTGAAGCTTTCTTT.

This chain connects TRBV30 to TRBJ2-7, with D perhaps matching TRBD2 (6 bases). This CDR3 comprises 16 residues. CDR1 GTSNPN and CDR2 SVGIG come from the germline V gene (reference sequence). The V end lost 5 bases, the J end lost 2 bases, and 22 bases lay between the germline ends. CDR3 region: CAWGPLPTQRAYEQYF. CDR3 coding DNA: TGTGCCTGGGGCCCTCTTCCGACCCAGCGGGCCTACGAGCAGTACTTC.

Here the CDR3 reads CASRLDRSQETQYF. CDR3 in DNA: TGTGCCAGCAGATTAGACAGGAGCCAAGAGACCCAGTACTTC. The chain carries TRBV2 and TRBJ2-5, with TRBD1 as a possible D gene (6 bases). The V gene lost 6 bases and the J gene lost 1 base, with 12 bases spanning the gap. Germline values: CDR1 SNHLY, CDR2 FYNNEI. CDR3 length equals 14 residues. Drawing the rest from reference TRBV2 and TRBJ2-5, the complete variable domain is EPEVTQTPSHQVTQMGQEVILRCVPISNHLYFYWYRQILGQKVEFLVSFYNNEISEKSEIFDDQFSVERPDGSNFTLKIRSTKLEDSAMYFCASRLDRSQETQYFGPGTRLLVL.

This clone was recorded once. CDR3 sequence: CASSVQRGVIADTQYF. For the CDR3, the DNA is TGTGCCAGCAGCGTACAGCGGGGGGTGATCGCAGATACGCAGTATTTT. J is TRBJ2-3 and V is TRBV7-9; 9 nucleotides agree with TRBD2. Unmatched junction bases numbered 10, after V lost 5 bases and J lost 4 bases. CDR3 length: 16 amino acids. Germline V gene lookup returns CDR1 SEHNR and CDR2 FQNEAQ (reference sequence).

This clone was seen more than once but under ten times. The rearrangement joins TRBV6-5 to TRBJ2-7; D possibly corresponds to TRBD1 (5 bases). This CDR3 has 13 residues. The germline V gene has CDR1 MNHEY and CDR2 SVGAGI. Trimming took off 2 bases at V and 0 bases at J, with 5 bases between the two ends. CDR3: CASSYQGSYEQYF. The CDR3, as DNA: TGTGCCAGCAGTTACCAGGGCTCCTACGAGCAGTACTTC.

V is TRBV2 and J is TRBJ1-4; TRBD1 matches at 10 bases. The CDR3 extends over 15 amino acids. The germline CDR1 and CDR2 sequences are SNHLY and FYNNEI. Trimming at V came to 6 bases and at J to 7 bases, leaving 8 bases not matched to a gene. The CDR3 protein is CASRGPGTGVEKLFF. Written as DNA, the CDR3 is TGTGCCAGCAGGGGACCAGGGACAGGGGTTGAAAAACTGTTTTTT.